Given below is one T cell receptor beta chain in context. Its matching antigen is unknown. Construction of the TCR beta libraries employed iRepertoire HTBI primers in conjunction with Arm-PCR of CDR3 regions. Via MiXCR, TCRdb re-called the multiplex PCR reads, giving one row per CDR3 protein. The repertoire holds hundreds of thousands of distinct CDR3 sequences, approximately 16% seen once, with about 7.8% in the top ten. This entry belongs to a study of regulatory T cells in long-lasting Graves disease. The CDR3 loop spans 17 amino acids. Trimming removed 4 bases from V and 5 bases from J; junction bases left unmatched: 15. In germline, CDR1 is SGHDN, CDR2 FVKESK. The time point is: newly diagnosed GD, antithyroid drugs for less than 3 months. Isolated PBMC RNA provided the starting material for the TCR library. Study-wide results and caveats: Relative to new patients (approximately 1,000), persistent patients exhibited greater sharing of public clonotypes (approximately 3,000).

The same specimen was also included in a second study, on T cells in Graves' hyperthyroidism and ophthalmopathy. That study adds: Hyperthyroidism in the patients, aged 18 to 65, was newly diagnosed and under 2 months in duration. Researchers found most expanded thyroid clonotypes above 0.001 in blood as well. Ophthalmopathy onset followed model prediction by a median about 6.9 months.

The chain carries TRBV14 and TRBJ2-5; 8 nucleotides agree with TRBD2. This receptor was identified in a woman in her 40s with Graves disease. Sequencing used peripheral blood mononuclear cells (PBMCs), obtained at new diagnosis, from a patient treated with antithyroid drugs. The CDR3 region is CASSPAGGPLPWETQYF. The DNA for the CDR3 is TGTGCCAGCAGCCCCGCGGGGGGACCCCTCCCTTGGGAGACCCAGTACTTC. The full variable domain, in which reference TRBV14 and TRBJ2-5 provide the parts outside the CDR3, is EAGVTQFPSHSVIEKGQTVTLRCDPISGHDNLYWYRRVMGKEIKFLLHFVKESKQDESGMPNNRFLAERTGGTYSTLKVQPAELEDSGVYFCASSPAGGPLPWETQYFGPGTRLLVL.